The present entry profiles one TCR beta chain with its context. Its antigen is not identified. The sample originates from a study of PD-1 blockade in classical Hodgkin lymphoma. Study-wide results and caveats: The authors have not defined what causes the repertoire differences, possibly disease activity or prior therapy. Lower baseline TCR diversity was reported for newly diagnosed patients than for healthy donors.

The assay was immunoSEQ multiplex PCR, and TCRdb's table has in-frame clones only and misses some. The sample has fewer than 8,500 clones; around 76% are singletons. This sample's time point: newly diagnosed, previously untreated cHL patient sample. Comparison used PBMCs from newly diagnosed, untreated classical Hodgkin lymphoma. There are 18 residues in the CDR3. Trimming removed 4 bases from V and 5 bases from J; junction bases left unmatched: 18. Sequencing was done on a sample of peripheral blood mononuclear cells (PBMCs). The clonotype originates from a human donor with classical Hodgkin lymphoma. The chain joins TRBV5-3 to TRBJ1-3; 7 positions agree with TRBD1. TRBV5-3 is noted as an ORF with a role that remains uncertain. The CDR3 coding sequence is TGTGCCAGAAGCGAAGAAGGACAGGAGAGGAGTTCAAGAAACACCATATATTTT. Its protein product is CARSEEGQERSSRNTIYF.